Listed below are T cell receptor beta chains from one sample, sequenced in a study of blood T cell repertoires in COVID-19. Assay: immunoSEQ multiplex PCR; the TCRdb copy retains only in-frame clones and omits some. The sample has under 170,000 clones; around 87% are singletons. The specimen was peripheral blood. The receptors derive from a woman aged 60 to 75 with active or convalescent COVID-19. Each CDR3 is given with its conserved first and last residue. Each record gives: CDR3 protein, CDR3 DNA, J gene, clone size, V gene, D gene. A D gene is named only where the DNA matches it firmly. Expanded clones get a size class; other rows say once, few or many, or leave the size out.

cdr3_aa: CAWSAGSSNIQYF
cdr3_nt: TGTGCCTGGAGTGCAGGATCTAGCAACATTCAGTACTTC
j_call: TRBJ2-4
clone_size: once
v_call: TRBV30
d_call: -

cdr3_aa: CASSLHLQGSYF
cdr3_nt: TGTGCCAGCAGTTTGCATTTACAGGGGTCCTACTTC
j_call: TRBJ2-7
clone_size: once
v_call: TRBV12-3/TRBV12-4
d_call: TRBD1

cdr3_aa: CASSLQGAANEKLFF
cdr3_nt: TGTGCCAGCAGCCTACAGGGGGCGGCTAATGAAAAACTGTTTTTT
j_call: TRBJ1-4
clone_size: -
v_call: TRBV7-9
d_call: TRBD1

cdr3_aa: CASMNLGPPGGAAMGSYNEQFF
cdr3_nt: TGTGCCAGCATGAATCTAGGTCCCCCCGGGGGGGCAGCTATGGGCTCCTACAATGAGCAGTTCTTC
j_call: TRBJ2-1
clone_size: -
v_call: TRBV27
d_call: TRBD2

cdr3_aa: CASSPGQGDEQYF
cdr3_nt: TGTGCCAGCAGCCCGGGACAGGGGGACGAGCAGTACTTC
j_call: TRBJ2-7
clone_size: once
v_call: TRBV12-3/TRBV12-4
d_call: TRBD1

cdr3_aa: CASSNVWGDLGQYF
cdr3_nt: TGTGCCAGCAGTAATGTGTGGGGAGATCTGGGGCAGTACTTC
j_call: TRBJ2-7
clone_size: -
v_call: TRBV2
d_call: -

cdr3_aa: CATSRVGRGRYEQFF
cdr3_nt: TGTGCCACCAGCAGAGTGGGCAGGGGGCGGTATGAGCAGTTCTTC
j_call: TRBJ2-1
clone_size: -
v_call: TRBV15
d_call: TRBD1

cdr3_aa: CASSLQQGDGNTEAFF
cdr3_nt: TGCGCCAGCAGCCTCCAACAGGGTGATGGGAACACTGAAGCTTTCTTT
j_call: TRBJ1-1
clone_size: -
v_call: TRBV4-1
d_call: -

cdr3_aa: CASTDTGISNQPQHF
cdr3_nt: TGTGCCAGTACCGACACAGGGATTAGCAATCAGCCCCAGCATTTT
j_call: TRBJ1-5
clone_size: -
v_call: TRBV19
d_call: -

cdr3_aa: CASSWPDRENTEAFF
cdr3_nt: TGCGCCAGCAGCTGGCCAGACAGGGAGAACACTGAAGCTTTCTTT
j_call: TRBJ1-1
clone_size: -
v_call: TRBV5-1
d_call: TRBD1

cdr3_aa: CSVRTSETQYF
cdr3_nt: TGCAGCGTGAGAACTTCCGAGACCCAGTACTTC
j_call: TRBJ2-5
clone_size: -
v_call: TRBV29-1
d_call: -

cdr3_aa: CASSIEGTGRSPLHF
cdr3_nt: TGTGCCAGCAGCATAGAGGGGACAGGGCGTTCACCCCTCCACTTT
j_call: TRBJ1-6
clone_size: -
v_call: TRBV7-2
d_call: TRBD1

cdr3_aa: CASSRQGGSMNTEAFF
cdr3_nt: TGTGCCAGCAGCAGACAGGGGGGATCCATGAACACTGAAGCTTTCTTT
j_call: TRBJ1-1
clone_size: -
v_call: TRBV7-2
d_call: TRBD1

cdr3_aa: CASSESQNSPLHF
cdr3_nt: TGTGCCAGCAGTGAATCTCAGAATTCACCCCTCCACTTT
j_call: TRBJ1-6
clone_size: -
v_call: TRBV6-1
d_call: -

cdr3_aa: CASSYSRGAGNIQYF
cdr3_nt: TGTGCCAGCAGTTACTCGCGGGGCGCGGGAAACATTCAGTACTTC
j_call: TRBJ2-4
clone_size: -
v_call: TRBV6-2/TRBV6-3
d_call: -

cdr3_aa: CASSQPGQGTGEQYF
cdr3_nt: TGTGCCAGTAGTCAGCCGGGACAGGGAACGGGCGAGCAGTACTTC
j_call: TRBJ2-7
clone_size: -
v_call: TRBV19
d_call: TRBD1

cdr3_aa: CASSGTVNQPQHF
cdr3_nt: TGTGCCAGCTCCGGGACAGTGAATCAGCCCCAGCATTTT
j_call: TRBJ1-5
clone_size: -
v_call: TRBV19
d_call: TRBD1

cdr3_aa: CASQAGGTQYF
cdr3_nt: TGTGCCAGCCAAGCGGGGGGAACGCAGTATTTT
j_call: TRBJ2-3
clone_size: -
v_call: TRBV7-9
d_call: TRBD2

cdr3_aa: CASIKRGTYEQYF
cdr3_nt: TGTGCCAGCATCAAGCGGGGGACGTACGAGCAGTACTTC
j_call: TRBJ2-7
clone_size: -
v_call: TRBV7-2
d_call: TRBD2

cdr3_aa: CAWSVIGGEPQYF
cdr3_nt: TGTGCCTGGAGTGTCATTGGAGGGGAACCCCAGTACTTC
j_call: TRBJ2-5
clone_size: -
v_call: TRBV30
d_call: -

cdr3_aa: CASRQDSNEKLFF
cdr3_nt: TGCGCCAGCCGCCAGGACAGCAATGAAAAACTGTTTTTT
j_call: TRBJ1-4
clone_size: few
v_call: TRBV5-1
d_call: -

cdr3_aa: CASGLGTVGGNTIYF
cdr3_nt: TGTGCTAGTGGCCTTGGGACAGTTGGGGGAAACACCATATATTTT
j_call: TRBJ1-3
clone_size: -
v_call: TRBV12-5
d_call: TRBD1

cdr3_aa: CASSMEAWSNQPQHF
cdr3_nt: TGTGCCAGTAGTATGGAGGCCTGGAGCAATCAGCCCCAGCATTTT
j_call: TRBJ1-5
clone_size: -
v_call: TRBV19
d_call: -

cdr3_aa: CASSQYTTPGTGVEKLFF
cdr3_nt: TGCGCCAGCAGCCAGTACACAACCCCGGGGACAGGGGTCGAAAAACTGTTTTTT
j_call: TRBJ1-4
clone_size: -
v_call: TRBV4-3
d_call: TRBD1

cdr3_aa: CSVQFSYEQYF
cdr3_nt: TGCAGCGTTCAGTTCTCCTACGAGCAGTACTTC
j_call: TRBJ2-7
clone_size: -
v_call: TRBV29-1
d_call: -

cdr3_aa: CASSTHGSNQPQHF
cdr3_nt: TGTGCCAGCAGTACCCATGGCAGCAATCAGCCCCAGCATTTT
j_call: TRBJ1-5
clone_size: -
v_call: TRBV6-5
d_call: -

cdr3_aa: CASSEGGYLGYGYTF
cdr3_nt: TGTGCCAGCAGTGAAGGGGGCTATTTAGGCTATGGCTACACCTTC
j_call: TRBJ1-2
clone_size: -
v_call: TRBV2
d_call: -

cdr3_aa: CATSPGQGPIYEQYF
cdr3_nt: TGTGCCACCAGTCCGGGACAGGGACCCATCTACGAGCAGTACTTC
j_call: TRBJ2-7
clone_size: -
v_call: TRBV24-1
d_call: TRBD1

cdr3_aa: CASRQGGNTEAFF
cdr3_nt: TGTGCCAGTAGGCAGGGCGGGAACACTGAAGCTTTCTTT
j_call: TRBJ1-1
clone_size: -
v_call: TRBV19
d_call: -

cdr3_aa: CASSLVGGQGAYEQYF
cdr3_nt: TGTGCCAGCAGCTTAGTAGGGGGACAGGGGGCGTATGAGCAGTACTTC
j_call: TRBJ2-7
clone_size: -
v_call: TRBV11-2
d_call: TRBD1

cdr3_aa: CASSSLRLRGESTDTQYF
cdr3_nt: TGTGCCAGCAGCTCCCTGCGGTTGCGGGGGGAAAGCACAGATACGCAGTATTTT
j_call: TRBJ2-3
clone_size: -
v_call: TRBV7-2
d_call: TRBD2

cdr3_aa: CASSLGGAGDTQYF
cdr3_nt: TGTGCCAGCAGCCTCGGGGGAGCGGGAGATACGCAGTATTTT
j_call: TRBJ2-3
clone_size: -
v_call: TRBV3-1/TRBV3-2
d_call: -

cdr3_aa: CASSPGDRENQPQHF
cdr3_nt: TGCGCCAGCAGCCCCGGAGACAGGGAGAATCAGCCCCAGCATTTT
j_call: TRBJ1-5
clone_size: once
v_call: TRBV5-1
d_call: TRBD1

cdr3_aa: CASSGATNEKLFF
cdr3_nt: TGTGCCAGTTCAGGGGCAACTAATGAAAAACTGTTTTTT
j_call: TRBJ1-4
clone_size: -
v_call: TRBV6-5
d_call: -